This T cell receptor (beta chain) is drawn from a study of blood T cells in healthy people across ages. Then a second PCR, running about 6 to 12 cycles, was carried out with a sample-barcoded 5' primer and a J-beta primer mix. Template switching added a 12-random-nucleotide identifier to every cDNA molecule. Via MiXCR, TCRdb re-called the 5' RACE reads, giving one row per CDR3 protein. The data contain about 760,000 distinct CDR3 sequences, around three fifths of them singletons. Per the germline V gene, CDR1 is MNHNY and CDR2 is SVGAGI (reference sequence). This CDR3 spans 15 amino acids. Trimming removed 2 bases at V and 4 bases at J, with 9 bases between.

The receptor comes from a man aged 40-49 years in good health. Sample: blood. The chain recombines TRBV6-6 with TRBJ2-6, with a weak D call TRBD1 (5 bases). The CDR3 loop reads CASSYPRVGANVLTF. CDR3 DNA: TGTGCCAGCAGTTACCCCAGGGTCGGGGCCAACGTCCTGACTTTC.